This T cell receptor beta chain derives from a study of blood T cell repertoires in COVID-19. Here immunoSEQ multiplex PCR was the method, and the copy in TCRdb shows in-frame clones only, minus some. The sample includes fewer than 120,000 clones, about 79% of them seen just once. The germline gives CDR1 PRHDT, CDR2 FYEKMQ (reference sequence). Trimming pared 4 bases from V and 0 bases from J, leaving 12 bases between. This CDR3 is built from 15 residues. This sequence joins TRBV13 and TRBJ1-1, with a tentative D call TRBD1 (6 bases). The TCR comes from an elderly woman with active or convalescent COVID-19. What was sequenced was peripheral blood. The CDR3: CASSSPDRLNTEAFF. CDR3 nucleotide sequence: TGTGCCAGCAGCTCCCCGGACAGACTGAACACTGAAGCTTTCTTT.